The clone carrying this T cell receptor beta chain has a count of ten or more. Assay: immunoSEQ multiplex PCR; the TCRdb copy retains only in-frame clones and omits some. The sample shows about 27,000 clones, none of them appearing just once. The sample originates from a study of T cells after posttransplantation cyclophosphamide. Busulfan-fludarabine conditioning, marrow transplant, and cyclophosphamide on days +3 and +4 were administered. The sequencing used PBMCs, collected after allogeneic stem cell transplant with posttransplant cyclophosphamide. The receptor was derived from a male patient aged 18-30 years who received an allogeneic stem cell transplant from a related donor, was CMV-positive, and had no GVHD. A subset of T cells may come from the graft donor.

This CDR3 is CASSLVGSSGTDTQYF. For the CDR3, the DNA is TGCGCCAGCAGCTTGGTCGGTTCGAGCGGCACAGATACGCAGTATTTT. The chain links TRBV5-1 to TRBJ2-3; D gene ambiguous. Germline lookup yields CDR1 SGHRS and CDR2 YFSETQ. CDR3 length: 16 amino acids. V was trimmed by 0 bases and J by 1 base, leaving 12 bases between them.